This passage covers 23 T cell receptor beta chains from one sample sequenced in a study of T cell responses to AZD1222 COVID-19 vaccine. TCRdb keeps only in-frame clones here, not all; method: immunoSEQ multiplex PCR. Of 150,000 to 180,000 clones in the sample, 86% are singletons; the top ten hold 5.5%. The sequences come from peripheral blood, collected on day 0 of MenACWY control vaccination. All receptors derive from an adult in good health.

This clone has more than one count but fewer than ten. The J gene is TRBJ2-1, the V gene TRBV7-3; the match to TRBD2 covers 11 bases. Germline CDR1 and CDR2: SGHTA and FQGTGA. V shed 4 bases, J shed 3 bases, and the junction held 5 bases outside the gene matches. The CDR3 length is 16 residues. CDR3 protein: CASSSLGTSGYNEQFF. The CDR3 DNA is TGTGCCAGCAGCTCACTTGGGACTAGCGGCTACAATGAGCAGTTCTTC. Supplemented by reference TRBV7-3 and TRBJ2-1, the full variable domain reads GAGVSQTPSNKVTEKGKYVELRCDPISGHTALYWYRQSLGQGPEFLIYFQGTGAADDSGLPNDRFFAVRPEGSVSTLKIQRTERGDSAVYLCASSSLGTSGYNEQFFGPGTRLTVL.

This clone was found once. The chain carries TRBV5-6 and TRBJ1-5; possibly TRBD1 for D (5 bases). Trimming pared 5 bases from V and 3 bases from J, leaving 9 bases between. Germline assignment: CDR1 SGHDT and CDR2 YYEEEE. This CDR3 contains 13 residues. CDR3 protein: CASSRGDNQPQHF. The CDR3 DNA reads as TGTGCCAGCAGTCGGGGCGACAATCAGCCCCAGCATTTT.

The V gene is TRBV25-1, the J gene TRBJ2-2; D call uncertain. V lost 3 bases, J lost 2 bases, and 7 bases lay in between. This CDR3 is built from 14 residues. CDR1 is MGHDK, CDR2 SYGVNS, per germline. The CDR3 DNA sequence: TGTGCCAGCAGTGATAACAGTAACACCGGGGAGCTGTTTTTT. Translated: CASSDNSNTGELFF. Using reference TRBV25-1 and TRBJ2-2 for the parts outside the CDR3, the full variable domain is EADIYQTPRYLVIGTGKKITLECSQTMGHDKMYWYQQDPGMELHLIHYSYGVNSTEKGDLSSESTVSRIRTEHFPLTLESARPSHTSQYLCASSDNSNTGELFFGEGSRLTVL.

This clone was counted between two and nine times. This sample also contains other DNA sequences that code for the same CDR3. The chain combines TRBV19 with TRBJ2-1; possible D gene TRBD1, 6 bases. The CDR3 contains 15 residues. Trimming shortened V by 6 bases and J by 0 bases, and 12 bases separated the two germline ends. Germline CDR1 reads LNHDA; CDR2 reads SQIVND (reference sequence). CDR3 residues: CASSPDRSSYNEQFF. CDR3 in DNA: TGTGCCAGTAGCCCAGACAGGAGCTCCTACAATGAGCAGTTCTTC.

The rearrangement joins TRBV11-2 to TRBJ2-2, with a tentative D call TRBD2 (6 bases). V lost 1 base and J lost 8, with 11 bases in between. The CDR3 totals 14 residues. Germline CDR1 is SGHAT and CDR2 is FQNNGV. DNA of the CDR3: TGTGCCAGCAGCTTAGTGGGGGGTTTAGGGGAGCTGTTTTTT. Its translation is CASSLVGGLGELFF.

J is TRBJ1-5 and V is TRBV7-9; TRBD1 might be the D (6 bases). Trimming removed 5 bases at V and 6 bases at J, with 11 bases between. Germline CDR1 SEHNR, CDR2 FQNEAQ (reference sequence). The CDR3 runs 13 residues. This CDR3 reads CASSPQTGQPQHF. The CDR3 DNA reads TGTGCCAGCAGCCCTCAGACAGGTCAGCCCCAGCATTTT. Variable domain in full (rest from reference TRBV7-9 and TRBJ1-5): DTGVSQNPRHKITKRGQNVTFRCDPISEHNRLYWYRQTLGQGPEFLTYFQNEAQLEKSRLLSDRFSAERPKGSFSTLEIQRTEQGDSAMYLCASSPQTGQPQHFGDGTRLSIL.

V gene TRBV19 combines with J gene TRBJ1-2; tentative D call: TRBD1 (5 bases). Trimming cost V 5 bases and J 4 bases, with 14 bases left between them. Germline V gene lookup returns CDR1 LNHDA and CDR2 SQIVND (reference sequence). The CDR3 sequence is 14 residues long. CDR3 bases: TGTGCCAGTAGTGCGCCGGGACGGAGCTATGGCTACACCTTC. It is translated as CASSAPGRSYGYTF.

This clone was counted a few times. The chain employs TRBV4-2 and TRBJ1-1, with D possibly TRBD1 on 5 matching bases. With 4 bases removed from V and 5 bases from J, the gap between germline ends came to 20 bases. The CDR3 extends over 16 amino acids. Germline V gives CDR1 LGHNA, CDR2 YNFKEQ. CDR3 sequence (DNA): TGTGCCAGCAGCCCTCATGGGGCAGCCAAGGGGACTGAAGCTTTCTTT. Residues: CASSPHGAAKGTEAFF.

The rearrangement links TRBV5-8 to TRBJ2-5; D perhaps matches TRBD1 (5 bases). The germline V gene has CDR1 SGHTS and CDR2 YDEGEE. The CDR3 is 15 residues long. V lost 0 bases, J lost 0 bases, and 9 bases lay in between. The CDR3 protein is CASSLAAGHQETQYF. CDR3 in DNA: TGTGCCAGCAGCTTGGCCGCAGGGCACCAAGAGACCCAGTACTTC.

This sequence joins TRBV6-1 and TRBJ1-5; D is uncertain. The CDR3 is 15 amino acids. Germline CDR1 is MNHNS and CDR2 is SASEGT. The ends were cut back, 1 base at V and 3 bases at J, with 10 bases in the middle. DNA of the CDR3: TGTGCCAGCAGTGAAGGGTCGGTGGACAATCAGCCCCAGCATTTT. Protein product: CASSEGSVDNQPQHF.

This clone was counted a few times. This chain connects TRBV19 to TRBJ1-1; tentative D call: TRBD1 (5 bases). V was cut by 11 bases and J by 3 bases, with 13 bases left in between. CDR1 and CDR2 (germline): LNHDA, SQIVND (reference sequence). This CDR3 contains 12 residues. The CDR3 DNA reads TGTGCCGCAACGGGGCGGTACACTGAAGCTTTCTTT. Its translation: CAATGRYTEAFF.

This clone occurred once. This rearrangement joins TRBV10-3 to TRBJ1-2; a weak D match, TRBD1 (6 bases). The V end was cut by 3 bases, the J end by 5 bases, with 19 bases between. This CDR3 is built from 16 residues. Germline V gene data show CDR1 as ENHRY and CDR2 as SYGVKD. The CDR3 here is CAISEFTGIREYGYTF. The CDR3 DNA follows: TGTGCCATCAGTGAATTCACAGGGATCAGGGAGTATGGCTACACCTTC.

The chain uses TRBV11-2 and TRBJ1-2; tentatively, D is TRBD1 (6 bases). Germline-derived CDR1 and CDR2 are SGHAT and FQNNGV. Trimming took 4 bases from V and 4 from J, leaving 16 bases between them. The CDR3 covers 15 residues. CDR3 amino acids: CASSSLRGGLYGYTF. The CDR3 DNA sequence: TGTGCCAGCAGCTCACTGAGGGGGGGTCTCTATGGCTACACCTTC.

The rearrangement links TRBV19 to TRBJ1-3; a weak D match, TRBD1 (5 bases). Germline CDR1 and CDR2: LNHDA and SQIVND (reference sequence). V dropped 7 bases and J dropped 3 bases, with 16 bases sitting between them. The CDR3 spans 15 residues. CDR3 DNA: TGTGCCAGTAATCCTAGCCGGGACGGTGGAAACACCATATATTTT. Translation gives CASNPSRDGGNTIYF.

This CDR3 is CASSLSGYGYTF. The CDR3 DNA reads TGTGCCAGCAGTTTATCAGGATATGGCTACACCTTC. J is TRBJ1-2 and V is TRBV28; D is ambiguous. Germline assignment: CDR1 MDHEN and CDR2 SYDVKM. The CDR3 length is 12 residues. Trimming left V 1 base short and J 5 bases short, with 5 bases between.

The J gene is TRBJ2-7, the V gene TRBV7-8; the D is unclear. Germline assignment: CDR1 SGHVS and CDR2 FQNEAQ. The CDR3 spans 15 residues. Trimming cost V 1 base and J 0 bases, with 10 bases left between them. CDR3: CASSLVADSSYEQYF. CDR3 bases: TGTGCCAGCAGCTTAGTTGCGGATAGCTCCTACGAGCAGTACTTC.

This clone is a singleton in its sample. This sequence joins TRBV6-1 and TRBJ1-3, with unresolved D. The CDR3 consists of 17 residues. CDR1 is MNHNS and CDR2 is SASEGT in the germline V gene. V lost 1 base, J lost 4 bases, and 17 bases lay in between. CDR3 DNA sequence: TGTGCCAGCAGTGAAGTACCGCCTTTGAAGGGCGGAAACACCATATATTTT. Its protein is CASSEVPPLKGGNTIYF.

This clone was seen more than once but under ten times. The CDR3 DNA is TGCGCCAGCAGCCAAGATAGCGGGAGGGCCAACACCGGGGAGCTGTTTTTT. This gives the protein CASSQDSGRANTGELFF. The rearrangement joins TRBV4-1 to TRBJ2-2; 11 nucleotides align to TRBD2. This CDR3 region has 17 residues. Germline values: CDR1 MGHRA, CDR2 YSYEKL. Trimming took 0 bases from V and 2 from J; bases not matched to a gene: 2.

The chain employs TRBV6-5 and TRBJ1-1, with 7 bases that match TRBD1. CDR1 is MNHEY and CDR2 is SVGAGI in the germline V gene. The J segment lost 2 bases and the V segment lost 0 bases, leaving 3 bases of the junction unmatched. The CDR3 runs to 15 residues. The CDR3 region has the DNA TGTGCCAGCAGTTACTCTGGGACAGATAACACTGAAGCTTTCTTT. Protein product: CASSYSGTDNTEAFF.

This clone was counted a single time. The chain links TRBV4-1 to TRBJ1-2, with 8 bases matching TRBD1. The V gene end was trimmed by 2 bases and the J gene end by 4 bases; junction bases not matched to a gene: 3. The CDR3 sequence is 14 residues long. The germline V gene encodes CDR1 MGHRA and CDR2 YSYEKL. The CDR3 protein is CASSQQGAGYGYTF. CDR3 in DNA: TGCGCCAGCAGCCAACAGGGGGCCGGCTATGGCTACACCTTC.

The V call is TRBV9, the J call TRBJ2-2; tentative D call: TRBD2 (5 bases). The CDR3 is 16 amino acids. Trimming shortened V by 0 bases and J by 2 bases, and 11 bases separated the two germline ends. CDR1 and CDR2 from the germline V gene are SGDLS and YYNGEE. The CDR3 region is CASSVDPRANTGELFF. The CDR3 DNA sequence: TGTGCCAGCAGCGTAGATCCGAGGGCAAACACCGGGGAGCTGTTTTTT.

Only one count was recorded for this clone. J is TRBJ2-1 and V is TRBV11-2, with 13 bases identical to TRBD2. The J segment lost 6 bases and the V segment lost 6 bases, leaving 5 bases of the junction unmatched. The CDR3 consists of 15 residues. The germline gives CDR1 SGHAT, CDR2 FQNNGV. The CDR3 coding sequence is TGTGCCAGCAGACTACTAGCGGGAGGGCTCAATGAGCAGTTCTTC. Encoded protein: CASRLLAGGLNEQFF.

This clone was seen once. The chain couples TRBV5-1 to TRBJ1-4; the D is unclear. Trimming shortened V by 4 bases and J by 7 bases, and 11 bases separated the two germline ends. The germline CDR1 and CDR2 sequences are SGHRS and YFSETQ. The CDR3 spans 13 residues. The CDR3 DNA reads TGCGCCAGCAGCCCGCCCGCCTCTGAAAAACTGTTTTTT. Translated: CASSPPASEKLFF. The whole variable domain, filled in from reference TRBV5-1 and TRBJ1-4, reads KAGVTQTPRYLIKTRGQQVTLSCSPISGHRSVSWYQQTPGQGLQFLFEYFSETQRNKGNFPGRFSGRQFSNSRSEMNVSTLELGDSALYLCASSPPASEKLFFGSGTQLSVL.